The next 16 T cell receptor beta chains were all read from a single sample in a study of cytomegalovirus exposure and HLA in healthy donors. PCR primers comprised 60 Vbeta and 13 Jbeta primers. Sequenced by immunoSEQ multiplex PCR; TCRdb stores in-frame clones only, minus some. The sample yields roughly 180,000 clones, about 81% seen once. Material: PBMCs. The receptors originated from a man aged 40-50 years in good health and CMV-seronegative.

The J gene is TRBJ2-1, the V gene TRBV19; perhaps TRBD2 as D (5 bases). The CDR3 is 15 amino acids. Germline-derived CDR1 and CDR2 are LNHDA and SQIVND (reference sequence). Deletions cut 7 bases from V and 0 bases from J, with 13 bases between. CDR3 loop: CASIPDGNSYNEQFF. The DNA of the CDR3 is TGTGCCAGTATCCCCGACGGGAACTCCTACAATGAGCAGTTCTTC.

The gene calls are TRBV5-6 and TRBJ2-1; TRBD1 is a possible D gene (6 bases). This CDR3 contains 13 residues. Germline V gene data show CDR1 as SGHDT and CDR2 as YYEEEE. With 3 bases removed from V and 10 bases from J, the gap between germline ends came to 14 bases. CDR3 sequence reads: CASSSLDRGEQFF. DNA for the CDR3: TGTGCCAGCAGCTCCCTGGACAGAGGCGAGCAGTTCTTC.

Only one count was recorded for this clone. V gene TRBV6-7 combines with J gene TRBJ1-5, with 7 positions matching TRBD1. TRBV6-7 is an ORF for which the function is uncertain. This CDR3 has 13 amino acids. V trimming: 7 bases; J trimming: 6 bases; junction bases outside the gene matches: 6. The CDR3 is CASIQTGRQPQHF. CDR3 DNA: TGTGCCAGCATCCAGACAGGGCGTCAGCCCCAGCATTTT.

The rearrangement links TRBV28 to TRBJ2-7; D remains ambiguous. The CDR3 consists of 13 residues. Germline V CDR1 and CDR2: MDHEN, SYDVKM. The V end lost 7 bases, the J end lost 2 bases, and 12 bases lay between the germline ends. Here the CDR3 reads CASIDFSTYEQYF. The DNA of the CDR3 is TGTGCCAGCATAGACTTTTCAACCTACGAGCAGTACTTC.

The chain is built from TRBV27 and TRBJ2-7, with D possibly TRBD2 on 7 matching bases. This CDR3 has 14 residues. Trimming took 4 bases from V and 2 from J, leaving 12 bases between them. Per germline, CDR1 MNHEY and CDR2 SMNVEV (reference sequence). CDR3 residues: CASSSQGGTYEQYF. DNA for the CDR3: TGTGCCAGCAGTTCACAGGGAGGGACCTACGAGCAGTACTTC.

DNA for the CDR3: TGTGCCAGCAGCCAAGGCAGGGGTGGTAATGAAAAACTGTTTTTT. Its translation: CASSQGRGGNEKLFF. The gene calls are TRBV14 and TRBJ1-4, with D maybe TRBD1 (6 bases). Trimming pared 1 base from V and 4 bases from J, leaving 10 bases between. CDR1 is SGHDN and CDR2 is FVKESK in the germline V gene. The CDR3 loop spans 15 amino acids.

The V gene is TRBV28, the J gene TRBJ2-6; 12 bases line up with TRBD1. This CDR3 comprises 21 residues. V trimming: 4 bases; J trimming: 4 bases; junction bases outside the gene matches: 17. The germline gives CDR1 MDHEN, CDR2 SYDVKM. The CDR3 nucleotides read TGTGCCAGCAGTTCATACTATGCCAAGGGGACAGGGGGCTCCGGGGCCAACGTCCTGACTTTC. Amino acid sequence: CASSSYYAKGTGGSGANVLTF.

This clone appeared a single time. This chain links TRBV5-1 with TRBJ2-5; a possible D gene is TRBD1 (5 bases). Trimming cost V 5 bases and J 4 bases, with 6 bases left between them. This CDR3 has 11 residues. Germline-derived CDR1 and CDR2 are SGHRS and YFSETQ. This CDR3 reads CASRQGETQYF. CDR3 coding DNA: TGCGCCAGCAGGCAGGGAGAGACCCAGTACTTC.

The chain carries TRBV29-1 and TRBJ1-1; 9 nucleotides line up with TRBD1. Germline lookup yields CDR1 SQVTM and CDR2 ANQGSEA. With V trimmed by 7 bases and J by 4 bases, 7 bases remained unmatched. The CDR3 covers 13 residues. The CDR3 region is CSALGQGRTEAFF. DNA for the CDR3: TGCAGCGCCCTGGGACAGGGTCGCACTGAAGCTTTCTTT.

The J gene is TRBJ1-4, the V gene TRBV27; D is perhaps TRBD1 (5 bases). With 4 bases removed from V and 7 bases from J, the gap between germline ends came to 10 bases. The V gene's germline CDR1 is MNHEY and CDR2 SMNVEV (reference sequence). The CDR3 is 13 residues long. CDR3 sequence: CASSSREGEKLFF. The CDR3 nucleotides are TGTGCCAGCAGTTCCAGGGAAGGTGAAAAACTGTTTTTT.

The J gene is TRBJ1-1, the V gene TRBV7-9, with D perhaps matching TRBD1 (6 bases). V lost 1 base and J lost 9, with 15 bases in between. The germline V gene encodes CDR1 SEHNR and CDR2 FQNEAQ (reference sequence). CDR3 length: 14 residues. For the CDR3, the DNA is TGTGCCAGCAGCTTAGAACAGGGAAGGACCAAAGCTTTCTTT. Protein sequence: CASSLEQGRTKAFF.

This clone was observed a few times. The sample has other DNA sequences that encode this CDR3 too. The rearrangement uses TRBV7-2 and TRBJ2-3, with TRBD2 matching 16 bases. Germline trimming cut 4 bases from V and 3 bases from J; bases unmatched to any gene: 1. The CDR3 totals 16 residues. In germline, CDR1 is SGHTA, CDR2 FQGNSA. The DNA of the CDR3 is TGTGCCAGCAGCTCGGGACTAGCGGGGGGGACAGATACGCAGTATTTT. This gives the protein CASSSGLAGGTDTQYF.

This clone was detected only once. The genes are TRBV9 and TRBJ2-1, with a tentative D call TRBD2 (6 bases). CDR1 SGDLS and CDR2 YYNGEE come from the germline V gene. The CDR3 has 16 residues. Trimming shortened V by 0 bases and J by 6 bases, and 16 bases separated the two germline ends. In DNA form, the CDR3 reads TGTGCCAGCAGCGTAGACGGCGGGATAGCACTCAATGAGCAGTTCTTC. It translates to CASSVDGGIALNEQFF.

The CDR3, as DNA: TGTGCCATCCGCCTGGAGCGGGAGAACCACGAGCAGTACTTC. Translated: CAIRLERENHEQYF. The gene calls are TRBV10-3 and TRBJ2-7, with TRBD2 identical over 8 bases. V trimming: 8 bases; J trimming: 5 bases; junction bases outside the gene matches: 11. The CDR3 is made up of 14 amino acids. From germline, CDR1 is ENHRY and CDR2 SYGVKD.

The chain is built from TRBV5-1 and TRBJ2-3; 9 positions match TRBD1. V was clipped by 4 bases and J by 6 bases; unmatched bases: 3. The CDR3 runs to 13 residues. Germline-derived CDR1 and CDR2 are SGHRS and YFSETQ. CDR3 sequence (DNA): TGCGCCAGCAGCGCGGGGACAGGGGATACGCAGTATTTT. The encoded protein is CASSAGTGDTQYF. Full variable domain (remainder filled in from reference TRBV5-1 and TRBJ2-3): KAGVTQTPRYLIKTRGQQVTLSCSPISGHRSVSWYQQTPGQGLQFLFEYFSETQRNKGNFPGRFSGRQFSNSRSEMNVSTLELGDSALYLCASSAGTGDTQYFGPGTRLTVL.

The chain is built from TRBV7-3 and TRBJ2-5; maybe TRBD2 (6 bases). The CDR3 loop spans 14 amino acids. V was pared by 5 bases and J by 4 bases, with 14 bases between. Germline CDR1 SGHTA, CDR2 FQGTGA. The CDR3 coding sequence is TGTGCCAGCAGCAAATCCCGGGACTCAGAGACCCAGTACTTC. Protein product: CASSKSRDSETQYF.